The 19 T cell receptor beta chains below come from one sample, sequenced in a study of T-cell reconstitution after alpha-beta-depleted transplantation in children. Unique molecular identifiers were built into the TCRbeta library. TCRdb re-called the PCR reads with MiXCR, one entry per CDR3 protein. The sample consists of around 450,000 distinct CDR3 sequences, 15% to 20% of them appearing once. The sample here was PBMCs, mostly from graft donor cells, taken 360 days after TCRalphabeta/CD19-depleted stem cell transplant. The receptor set was obtained from a boy less than two years old who had a stem cell transplant for Wiskott-Aldrich syndrome, so the T cells may come from the graft donor.

This clonotype was observed at least ten times. The rearrangement joins TRBV5-1 to TRBJ2-7; D unresolved. The V end lost 0 bases, the J end lost 2 bases, and 9 bases lay between the germline ends. CDR3 length: 14 residues. Germline CDR1 and CDR2: SGHRS and YFSETQ. The CDR3 nucleotides are TGCGCCAGCAGCTTGGCAGCTGGAGCCTACGAGCAGTACTTC. It codes for CASSLAAGAYEQYF. Full variable domain (rest looked up from reference TRBV5-1 and TRBJ2-7): KAGVTQTPRYLIKTRGQQVTLSCSPISGHRSVSWYQQTPGQGLQFLFEYFSETQRNKGNFPGRFSGRQFSNSRSEMNVSTLELGDSALYLCASSLAAGAYEQYFGPGTRLTVT.

V usage is TRBV11-2 and J usage is TRBJ2-5; tentatively, D is TRBD1 (6 bases). The CDR3 sequence is 14 residues long. Per germline, CDR1 SGHAT and CDR2 FQNNGV. V was clipped by 7 bases and J by 2 bases, with 14 bases between them. The CDR3 sequence: CASTPHRVQETQYF. The CDR3 DNA follows: TGTGCCAGCACCCCTCACAGGGTTCAAGAGACCCAGTACTTC. The full variable domain, with the rest looked up from reference TRBV11-2 and TRBJ2-5, is EAGVAQSPRYKIIEKRQSVAFWCNPISGHATLYWYQQILGQGPKLLIQFQNNGVVDDSQLPKDRFSAERLKGVDSTLKIQPAKLEDSAVYLCASTPHRVQETQYFGPGTRLLVL.

The sample holds a few counts of this clonotype. The chain has TRBV12-3 or TRBV12-4 and TRBJ1-2; TRBD1 is a possible D gene (5 bases). CDR3 length: 16 residues. V was shortened by 5 bases and J by 1 base, with 17 bases between the two germline ends. The CDR3 spells CASSHPRSTVNYGYTF. The CDR3, as DNA: TGTGCCAGCAGTCACCCCCGATCGACAGTTAACTATGGCTACACCTTC.

In its sample, this clonotype was seen once. The chain couples TRBV12-3 or TRBV12-4 to TRBJ2-5, with D uncertain. Between the trimmed V and J ends, which lost 3 bases and 4 bases, there was a span of 9 bases. The CDR3 is made up of 13 amino acids. The CDR3 DNA is TGTGCCAGCAGTTTGAGACCCCGAGAGACCCAGTACTTC. It codes for CASSLRPRETQYF.

Only a few counts were recorded for this clonotype. V gene TRBV4-3 combines with J gene TRBJ2-3; 7 bases are a match to TRBD1. Per the germline V gene, CDR1 is LGHNA and CDR2 is YSLEER. CDR3 length: 15 residues. V shed 5 bases, J shed 0 bases, and the junction held 5 bases outside the gene matches. The CDR3 DNA is TGCGCCAGCAGCTTCCGGGACAGAAGCACAGATACGCAGTATTTT. Its protein product is CASSFRDRSTDTQYF.

CDR3 nucleotides: TGTGCCAGCAGTCCTAGTCGGTACGAGCAGTACTTC. This gives the protein CASSPSRYEQYF. The chain uses TRBV7-2 and TRBJ2-7; no definite D call. V was cut by 6 bases and J by 4 bases, with 10 bases left in between. Per the germline V gene, CDR1 is SGHTA and CDR2 is FQGNSA. The CDR3 is 12 amino acids.

The chain joins TRBV5-1 to TRBJ2-4; 10 bases align to TRBD2. This CDR3 has 15 amino acids. Trimming took 0 bases from V and 8 from J; bases not matched to a gene: 5. Germline assignment: CDR1 SGHRS and CDR2 YFSETQ. Written as DNA, the CDR3 is TGCGCCAGCAGCTTGGCCGGGACTAGCGCAGACATTCAGTACTTC. Amino acids: CASSLAGTSADIQYF. Drawing the rest from reference TRBV5-1 and TRBJ2-4, the complete variable domain is KAGVTQTPRYLIKTRGQQVTLSCSPISGHRSVSWYQQTPGQGLQFLFEYFSETQRNKGNFPGRFSGRQFSNSRSEMNVSTLELGDSALYLCASSLAGTSADIQYFGAGTRLSVL.

The chain uses TRBV7-9 and TRBJ2-3; 9 positions match TRBD2. The ends lost 5 bases at V and 1 base at J; junction bases unmatched: 1. There are 14 residues in the CDR3. From germline, CDR1 is SEHNR and CDR2 FQNEAQ (reference sequence). The CDR3 is CASSRTSGTDTQYF. DNA for the CDR3: TGTGCCAGCAGCAGGACTAGCGGCACAGATACGCAGTATTTT.

This clonotype occurred a few times. The chain links TRBV4-3 to TRBJ2-7; D unclear. This CDR3 spans 16 amino acids. V shed 0 bases and J shed 2 bases, with 14 bases lying between them. Per germline, CDR1 LGHNA and CDR2 YSLEER. CDR3 residues: CASSQELLHGPYEQYF. The CDR3 coding sequence is TGCGCCAGCAGCCAAGAGCTCCTTCACGGGCCCTACGAGCAGTACTTC.

The chain joins TRBV29-1 to TRBJ2-7; D tentatively reads TRBD1 or TRBD2 (5 bases each). The CDR3 loop spans 17 amino acids. V was clipped by 6 bases and J by 4 bases, with 28 bases between them. Germline assignment: CDR1 SQVTM and CDR2 ANQGSEA. The CDR3 spells CSVPAARVGLAGYEQYF. CDR3 DNA sequence: TGCAGCGTCCCTGCAGCCAGGGTTGGCCTAGCCGGTTACGAGCAGTACTTC.

This clonotype was seen only a few times. This rearrangement joins TRBV10-3 to TRBJ2-7, with D perhaps given as TRBD1 or TRBD2 (5 bases each). V was pared by 2 bases and J by 3 bases, with 17 bases between. The CDR3 extends over 16 amino acids. Germline-derived CDR1 and CDR2 are ENHRY and SYGVKD. The CDR3 nucleotides read TGTGCCATCAGTGAGCTCCTCTGGGGGAACGACTACGAGCAGTACTTC. Translating gives CAISELLWGNDYEQYF.

V and J are TRBV30 and TRBJ2-1; possibly TRBD2 for D (5 bases). Deletions cut 0 bases from V and 10 bases from J, with 28 bases between. CDR1 and CDR2 from the germline V gene are GTSNPN and SVGIG (reference sequence). This CDR3 is 18 amino acids long. The CDR3 is CAWSVLPQTGKGYREQFF. Here the CDR3 DNA reads TGTGCCTGGAGTGTACTACCCCAGACCGGGAAGGGTTACCGAGAGCAGTTCTTC.

In DNA form, the CDR3 reads TGTGCCAGCAAACTATATAGGTGGACGAACACTGAAGCTTTCTTT. Protein product: CASKLYRWTNTEAFF. The V gene is TRBV6-4, the J gene TRBJ1-1; no definite D call. V was clipped by 7 bases and J by 1 base, with 16 bases between them. From germline, CDR1 is MRHNA and CDR2 SNTAGT. CDR3 length: 15 residues.

The CDR3, as DNA: TGCGCCAGCAGGGCCGCCCCGGAGCAAGAGACCCAGTACTTC. Protein product: CASRAAPEQETQYF. This chain joins TRBV5-1 and TRBJ2-5; no clear D gene. The CDR3 has 14 residues. Trimming cost V 5 bases and J 2 bases, with 13 bases left between them. Germline V gives CDR1 SGHRS, CDR2 YFSETQ.

This clonotype was seen only a few times. The rearrangement uses TRBV12-3 or TRBV12-4 and TRBJ2-1; 7 bases are shared with TRBD2. The CDR3 covers 15 residues. J gave up 6 bases and V 3 bases, and 8 bases lay outside the gene matches. The CDR3 sequence: CASSFRGVQSNEQFF. The CDR3 DNA is TGTGCCAGCAGTTTCCGGGGGGTGCAAAGCAATGAGCAGTTCTTC.

V gene TRBV20-1 combines with J gene TRBJ2-1; D unresolved. The germline V gene encodes CDR1 DFQATT and CDR2 SNEGSKA (reference sequence). This CDR3 is built from 11 residues. The ends were cut back, 0 bases at V and 10 bases at J, with 7 bases in the middle. The CDR3 sequence is CSARDRWEQFF. CDR3 bases: TGCAGTGCTAGAGATCGGTGGGAGCAGTTCTTC.

The chain is built from TRBV7-2 and TRBJ1-1; perhaps TRBD1 as D (5 bases). Per the germline V gene, CDR1 is SGHTA and CDR2 is FQGNSA. The CDR3 is made up of 12 amino acids. V lost 3 bases and J 10 bases, leaving 12 bases between the germline ends. Here the CDR3 DNA reads TGTGCCAGCAGCTTGTCGTACGGGGGAGCTTTCTTT. Its protein is CASSLSYGGAFF.

The gene calls are TRBV10-3 and TRBJ2-3; the match to TRBD2 covers 13 bases. J lost 4 bases, V lost 7 bases, and 2 bases had no gene match. The CDR3 is 14 amino acids. Germline loops: CDR1 ENHRY, CDR2 SYGVKD. CDR3 region: CAITGLAGSDTQYF. The CDR3 DNA follows: TGTGCCATCACGGGACTAGCGGGGTCAGATACGCAGTATTTT.

Many counts were recorded for this clonotype. A much larger clone differs from this one at a single base, so this may be a read error. The CDR3 region is CASSYSIGYNEQFF. Written as DNA, the CDR3 is TGTGCCAGCAGTTACTCGATAGGGTACAATGAGCAGTTCTTC. The gene calls are TRBV6-2 or TRBV6-3 and TRBJ2-1; no definite D call. Trimming shortened V by 0 bases and J by 4 bases, and 7 bases separated the two germline ends. There are 14 residues in the CDR3. CDR1 is MNHEY, CDR2 SVGEGT, per germline.